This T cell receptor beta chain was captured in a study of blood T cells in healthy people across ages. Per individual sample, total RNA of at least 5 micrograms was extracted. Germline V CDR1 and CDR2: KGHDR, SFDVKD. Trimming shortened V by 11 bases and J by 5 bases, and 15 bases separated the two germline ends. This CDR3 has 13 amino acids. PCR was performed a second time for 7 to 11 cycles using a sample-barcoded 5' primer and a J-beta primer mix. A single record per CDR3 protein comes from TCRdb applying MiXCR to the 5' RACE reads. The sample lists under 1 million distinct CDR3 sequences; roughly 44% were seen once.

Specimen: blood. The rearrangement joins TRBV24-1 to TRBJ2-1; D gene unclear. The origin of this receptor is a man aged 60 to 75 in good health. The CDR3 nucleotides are TGTGCCAGTGATTTGGGAAGCAACAATGAGCAGTTCTTC. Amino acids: CASDLGSNNEQFF.